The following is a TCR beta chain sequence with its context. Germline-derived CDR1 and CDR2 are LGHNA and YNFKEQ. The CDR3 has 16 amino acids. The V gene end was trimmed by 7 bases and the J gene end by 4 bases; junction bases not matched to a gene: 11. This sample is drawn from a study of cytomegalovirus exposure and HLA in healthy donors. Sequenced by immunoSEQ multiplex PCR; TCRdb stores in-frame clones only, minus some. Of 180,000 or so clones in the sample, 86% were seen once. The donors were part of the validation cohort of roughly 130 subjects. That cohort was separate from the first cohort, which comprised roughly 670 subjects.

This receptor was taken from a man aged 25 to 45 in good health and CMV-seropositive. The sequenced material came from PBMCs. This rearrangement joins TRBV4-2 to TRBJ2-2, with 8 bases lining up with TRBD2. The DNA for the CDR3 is TGTGCCAGCACCGAAAGCGGGAGATCGAGCACCGGGGAGCTGTTTTTT. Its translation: CASTESGRSSTGELFF.